These 20 T cell receptor beta chains share one sample of origin, sequenced in a study of shared clonotypes between healthy human individuals. Repertoires were generated with immunoSEQ multiplex PCR, while TCRdb's copy carries only in-frame clones and drops some. The profile shows 650,000 to 800,000 clones, 92% of them singletons. CD45RO-negative CD8 cells positively selected for CCR7 made up the naive population, which excluded terminally differentiated effector memory CD45RA+ cells. Sequenced: naive CD8+ T cells sorted from blood. These TCRs come from a man aged 25 to 45 in good health.

V gene TRBV5-4 combines with J gene TRBJ2-1; either TRBD1 or TRBD2 may fit D (6 bases each). Germline-derived CDR1 and CDR2 are SGHNT and YYREEE (reference sequence). CDR3 size: 13 residues. Trimming shortened V by 4 bases and J by 7 bases, and 12 bases separated the two germline ends. The DNA for the CDR3 is TGTGCCAGCAGCAAACGGGGGCGGAATGAGCAGTTCTTC. This translates into CASSKRGRNEQFF.

This clone was detected many times. V and J are TRBV6-4 and TRBJ2-3, with D maybe TRBD1 (5 bases). Looked up from germline, CDR1 is MRHNA and CDR2 is SNTAGT. Trimming removed 6 bases from V and 3 bases from J, with 16 bases in between. CDR3 length: 15 amino acids. The CDR3 DNA follows: TGTGCCAGCAGCCGACTCGGACAAGTTACAGATACGCAGTATTTT. Amino acids: CASSRLGQVTDTQYF.

The chain employs TRBV5-1 and TRBJ2-5; TRBD1 aligns across 8 bases. The CDR3 runs 16 residues. V was clipped by 4 bases and J by 0 bases; unmatched bases: 8. Germline V gene sequence: CDR1 SGHRS, CDR2 YFSETQ. The CDR3 bases are TGCGCCAGCAGCGGTCGGACAGGGATTAACCAAGAGACCCAGTACTTC. Translated: CASSGRTGINQETQYF.

The chain is built from TRBV5-4 and TRBJ1-1, with D tentatively TRBD1 (5 bases). The V and J ends lost 9 bases and 0 bases respectively, with 15 bases between them. The CDR3 is 14 residues long. Germline-derived CDR1 and CDR2 are SGHNT and YYREEE (reference sequence). CDR3 loop: CATRAAGMNTEAFF. The DNA for the CDR3 is TGTGCCACCCGAGCGGCAGGGATGAACACTGAAGCTTTCTTT.

This chain links TRBV25-1 with TRBJ2-3; D is perhaps TRBD1 (6 bases). Germline V gene data show CDR1 as MGHDK and CDR2 as SYGVNS. This CDR3 spans 16 amino acids. V was trimmed by 4 bases and J by 4 bases, leaving 18 bases between them. CDR3: CASSVWQGSNADTQYF. CDR3 DNA sequence: TGTGCCAGCAGTGTATGGCAGGGGTCAAACGCAGATACGCAGTATTTT.

V usage is TRBV14 and J usage is TRBJ2-1; D is unclear. Per the germline V gene, CDR1 is SGHDN and CDR2 is FVKESK. Trimming shortened V by 1 base and J by 12 bases, and 7 bases separated the two germline ends. The CDR3 consists of 11 residues. CDR3 in amino acids: CASSQAGGQFF. DNA of the CDR3: TGTGCCAGCAGCCAAGCCGGTGGGCAGTTCTTC.

The V and J genes are TRBV29-1 and TRBJ2-1; 7 positions agree with TRBD1. In germline, CDR1 is SQVTM, CDR2 ANQGSEA. J lost 5 bases, V lost 6 bases, and 4 bases had no gene match. The CDR3 runs 12 residues. For the CDR3, the DNA is TGCAGCGTAAAGACAGGGAACAATGAGCAGTTCTTC. Encoded protein: CSVKTGNNEQFF.

The chain links TRBV27 to TRBJ2-5; TRBD1 matches at 8 bases. With V trimmed by 6 bases and J by 5 bases, 8 bases remained unmatched. Germline V gene sequence: CDR1 MNHEY, CDR2 SMNVEV (reference sequence). This CDR3 region has 14 residues. The CDR3 protein is CASSYYRQGETQYF. The CDR3 nucleotides are TGTGCCAGCAGCTACTACAGACAGGGGGAGACCCAGTACTTC.

The gene calls are TRBV5-4 and TRBJ2-7, with D hard to call. CDR1 is SGHNT, CDR2 YYREEE, per germline (reference sequence). Deletions cut 4 bases from V and 1 base from J, with 12 bases between. The CDR3 has 14 amino acids. In nucleotides, the CDR3 is TGTGCCAGCAGCACGTTGGACGGATCCTACGAGCAGTACTTC. Protein: CASSTLDGSYEQYF.

The chain joins TRBV29-1 to TRBJ1-4; no clear D. This CDR3 is 13 amino acids long. CDR1 is SQVTM, CDR2 ANQGSEA, per germline. The V gene lost 7 bases and the J gene lost 0 bases, with 9 bases spanning the gap. The CDR3 coding sequence is TGCAGCGCCTTGGGAGCAACTAATGAAAAACTGTTTTTT. Translated: CSALGATNEKLFF.

This chain connects TRBV7-6 to TRBJ2-2, with 8 bases fitting TRBD2. The CDR3 has 17 residues. The germline V gene has CDR1 SGHVS and CDR2 FNYEAQ. V was clipped by 1 base and J by 7 bases; unmatched bases: 11. The CDR3 DNA is TGTGCCAGCAGCTTAGTAGGGCGGGAGGAGGTCGGCGGGGAGCTGTTTTTT. Its protein is CASSLVGREEVGGELFF.

This chain connects TRBV28 to TRBJ2-1, with D tentatively TRBD2 (5 bases). The V gene's germline CDR1 is MDHEN and CDR2 SYDVKM. V was clipped by 4 bases and J by 8 bases, with 12 bases between them. The CDR3 has 13 amino acids. The CDR3 nucleotides are TGTGCCAGCAGTTATGAGGGCCTTCATGAGCAGTTCTTC. This gives the protein CASSYEGLHEQFF. Full variable domain (rest looked up from reference TRBV28 and TRBJ2-1): DVKVTQSSRYLVKRTGEKVFLECVQDMDHENMFWYRQDPGLGLRLIYFSYDVKMKEKGDIPEGYSVSREKKERFSLILESASTNQTSMYLCASSYEGLHEQFFGPGTRLTVL.

The chain joins TRBV7-9 to TRBJ2-3, with a tentative D call TRBD2 (5 bases). Trimming cost V 6 bases and J 4 bases, with 14 bases left between them. This CDR3 contains 14 residues. Germline V gives CDR1 SEHNR, CDR2 FQNEAQ (reference sequence). CDR3 amino acids: CASSITREPDTQYF. CDR3 sequence (DNA): TGTGCCAGCAGTATAACACGGGAACCAGATACGCAGTATTTT.

V and J are TRBV13 and TRBJ2-2, with D maybe TRBD1 (5 bases). The CDR3 length is 17 residues. Trimming left V 1 base short and J 2 bases short, with 14 bases between. Germline CDR1 is PRHDT and CDR2 is FYEKMQ (reference sequence). CDR3 sequence reads: CASSLVFPGRNTGELFF. The CDR3 DNA follows: TGTGCCAGCAGCTTAGTTTTCCCAGGGCGAAACACCGGGGAGCTGTTTTTT.

This chain connects TRBV15 to TRBJ1-5, with 11 nucleotides matching TRBD1. V shed 2 bases and J 4 bases; nucleotides not matched to a gene: 4. The germline gives CDR1 LNHNV, CDR2 YYDKDF (reference sequence). The CDR3 spans 16 residues. As DNA, the CDR3 is TGTGCCACCAGCAGAAGCGGGACAGGGGGTAATCAGCCCCAGCATTTT. Residues: CATSRSGTGGNQPQHF.

About this clone itself: The identical CDR3 is also encoded by other nucleotide sequences in the sample. This sequence joins TRBV5-1 and TRBJ2-3, with 7 bases that match TRBD1. The junction had 2 bases not matched to a gene; V was cut back by 3 bases and J by 1 base. CDR3 length: 14 amino acids. Germline values: CDR1 SGHRS, CDR2 YFSETQ. The CDR3 region has the DNA TGCGCCAGCAGCTCTGGACAGGGCACAGATACGCAGTATTTT. Translating it yields CASSSGQGTDTQYF.

The chain combines TRBV10-2 with TRBJ1-1; D perhaps matches TRBD1 (5 bases). This CDR3 has 12 amino acids. The V gene lost 5 bases and the J gene lost 1 base, with 5 bases spanning the gap. Looked up from germline, CDR1 is WSHSY and CDR2 is SAAADI. The chain's CDR3 is CASSTGNTEAFF. The CDR3, as DNA: TGCGCCAGCAGTACAGGGAACACTGAAGCTTTCTTT.

The gene calls are TRBV28 and TRBJ2-4; tentative D call: TRBD1 (5 bases). This CDR3 comprises 15 residues. V dropped 5 bases and J dropped 6 bases, with 17 bases sitting between them. Germline CDR1 MDHEN, CDR2 SYDVKM. For the CDR3, the DNA is TGTGCCAGCAGTGGGGCCGGAGTTCCCCCAAACATTCAGTACTTC. Residues: CASSGAGVPPNIQYF.

The rearrangement joins TRBV10-1 to TRBJ2-2; 9 nucleotides line up with TRBD1. The trim removed 5 bases at V and 7 bases at J, leaving 5 bases unmatched. Per the germline V gene, CDR1 is WNHNN and CDR2 is SYGVQD (reference sequence). This CDR3 contains 14 residues. The CDR3 region has the DNA TGCGCCAGCAGTCCCGGGACAGGGTTCGGGGAGCTGTTTTTT. Translated, it gives CASSPGTGFGELFF.

For this clone: Other nucleotide sequences in the sample specify the same CDR3. The rearrangement links TRBV7-9 to TRBJ2-7; a weak D match, TRBD1 (6 bases). With 6 bases removed from V and 0 bases from J, the gap between germline ends came to 9 bases. The CDR3 runs to 13 residues. Per the germline V gene, CDR1 is SEHNR and CDR2 is FQNEAQ (reference sequence). CDR3 DNA: TGTGCCAGCAGTCAGGGGCTCTCCTACGAGCAGTACTTC. Protein sequence: CASSQGLSYEQYF.